Listed here are 21 T cell receptor beta chains from one sample, sequenced in a study of T cells after yellow fever vaccination. Each CDR3 protein gets one entry after TCRdb re-called the 5' RACE reads with MiXCR. The sample has 150,000 to 200,000 distinct CDR3 sequences, approximately 11% seen once. Here the sequenced sample was CD8+ T cells sorted from PBMCs, taken 15 days after the yellow fever booster vaccination. These receptors all come from a man younger than 30 who received the YFV17D yellow fever vaccine.

The table lists this clonotype with a few counts. The V call is TRBV7-2, the J call TRBJ1-3; D gene ambiguous. The CDR3 loop spans 13 amino acids. The V and J ends lost 3 bases and 7 bases respectively, with 10 bases between them. Germline loops: CDR1 SGHTA, CDR2 FQGNSA. In DNA, the CDR3 is TGTGCCAGCAGCTTCTCGGGCCCTAACACCATATATTTT. Amino acid sequence: CASSFSGPNTIYF.

The chain joins TRBV12-3 or TRBV12-4 to TRBJ1-1, with D hard to call. V lost 6 bases and J lost 4, with 12 bases in between. The CDR3 consists of 13 residues. The CDR3 protein is CASRDGSLTEAFF. Here the CDR3 DNA reads TGTGCCAGCAGGGACGGCTCACTCACTGAAGCTTTCTTT.

V is TRBV20-1 and J is TRBJ1-4, with D possibly being TRBD1 (5 bases). Between the trimmed V and J ends, which lost 3 bases and 4 bases, there was a span of 9 bases. The germline CDR1 and CDR2 sequences are DFQATT and SNEGSKA (reference sequence). The CDR3 covers 13 residues. The CDR3 nucleotides are TGCAGTGCTAGCGGGGACCTTAATGAAAAACTGTTTTTT. As protein: CSASGDLNEKLFF.

This clonotype was counted ten times or more. The chain is built from TRBV7-9 and TRBJ2-7, with 8 positions matching TRBD1. V was pared by 4 bases and J by 0 bases, with 5 bases of the junction left unmatched. The germline V gene encodes CDR1 SEHNR and CDR2 FQNEAQ (reference sequence). This CDR3 is built from 15 residues. The DNA for the CDR3 is TGTGCCAGCAGCTCGGGACAGGTTAGCTCCTACGAGCAGTACGTC. This codes for CASSSGQVSSYEQYV.

The chain is built from TRBV5-4 and TRBJ1-1, with 9 bases fitting TRBD1. The germline CDR1 and CDR2 sequences are SGHNT and YYREEE (reference sequence). The CDR3 contains 14 residues. The V gene end was trimmed by 4 bases and the J gene end by 5 bases; junction bases not matched to a gene: 6. CDR3 in DNA: TGTGCCAGCAGCGACCCCGGGACAGGGACTGAAGCTTTCTTT. This encodes CASSDPGTGTEAFF.

In this sample, this clonotype turned up a few times. The chain recombines TRBV9 with TRBJ2-7; 9 bases align to TRBD2. The CDR3 consists of 17 residues. V was pared by 1 base and J by 0 bases, with 8 bases of the junction left unmatched. Germline V gene sequence: CDR1 SGDLS, CDR2 YYNGEE. The CDR3 nucleotides are TGTGCCAGCAGCGTATGGCTAGCGGGGACCTGCTCCTACGAGCAGTACTTC. Its translation: CASSVWLAGTCSYEQYF.

The CDR3 nucleotides read TGTGCCAGCAGTTTTTCTAGCGGGGGGGAAGATACGCAGTATTTT. It encodes CASSFSSGGEDTQYF. V and J are TRBV12-3 or TRBV12-4 and TRBJ2-3; 12 bases are a match to TRBD2. The J segment lost 5 bases and the V segment lost 3 bases, leaving 3 bases of the junction unmatched. CDR3 size: 15 residues.

The chain joins TRBV10-3 to TRBJ2-7; 7 bases are shared with TRBD2. The V and J ends lost 6 bases and 1 base, in that order; junction bases with no gene match: 6. The V gene's germline CDR1 is ENHRY and CDR2 SYGVKD. The CDR3 totals 14 residues. The DNA for the CDR3 is TGTGCCATCAGGGGAGGGGCAGCGTCCTACGAGCAGTACTTC. It specifies CAIRGGAASYEQYF.

This clonotype was observed a few times. The CDR3 here is CASEGTDTQYF. CDR3 DNA: TGTGCCAGCGAGGGCACAGATACGCAGTATTTT. The chain joins TRBV7-9 to TRBJ2-3, with D unresolved. Germline values: CDR1 SEHNR, CDR2 FQNEAQ (reference sequence). Trimming cost V 8 bases and J 1 base, with 4 bases left between them. CDR3 size: 11 residues.

This clonotype appeared a few times. CDR3 residues: CATGAGTGVLEQYF. CDR3 nucleotides: TGTGCCACCGGAGCCGGGACAGGGGTTCTCGAGCAGTACTTC. J is TRBJ2-7 and V is TRBV27; 10 bases are a match to TRBD1. The CDR3 is 14 amino acids. Losses at the gene ends were 10 bases for V and 6 bases for J; bases not matched to a gene: 12. The germline V gene encodes CDR1 MNHEY and CDR2 SMNVEV (reference sequence).

V and J are TRBV6-2 or TRBV6-3 and TRBJ2-2; possibly TRBD2 for D (6 bases). V shed 6 bases and J shed 3 bases, with 20 bases lying between them. The germline V gene has CDR1 MNHEY and CDR2 SVGEGT. The CDR3 runs 17 residues. CDR3 loop: CASRGADGGPDTGELFF. Here the CDR3 DNA reads TGTGCCAGCAGGGGCGCTGACGGGGGACCCGACACCGGGGAGCTGTTTTTT.

The V gene is TRBV4-2, the J gene TRBJ1-1, with unresolved D. Germline V lookup: CDR1 LGHNA, CDR2 YNFKEQ. V was cut by 1 base and J by 3 bases, with 6 bases left in between. The CDR3 sequence is 13 residues long. The CDR3 region is CASSQGHYTEAFF. DNA for the CDR3: TGTGCCAGCAGCCAAGGACACTACACTGAAGCTTTCTTT.

This clonotype was observed a handful of times. This rearrangement joins TRBV12-3 or TRBV12-4 to TRBJ2-7; TRBD1 is a possible D gene (5 bases). The V and J ends lost 5 bases and 3 bases respectively, with 11 bases between them. The CDR3 consists of 13 residues. The CDR3 DNA reads TGTGCCAGCAGTGGACACCCGAACTACGAGCAGTACTTC. Translation: CASSGHPNYEQYF.

The genes are TRBV6-5 and TRBJ1-2, with a tentative D call TRBD1 (5 bases). Deletions cut 5 bases from V and 4 bases from J, with 11 bases between. The CDR3 loop spans 13 amino acids. CDR1 and CDR2 (germline): MNHEY, SVGAGI. CDR3: CASSRDRFYGYTF. The CDR3 region has the DNA TGTGCCAGCAGTCGGGACCGATTCTATGGCTACACCTTC.

The genes are TRBV5-1 and TRBJ2-5; no clear D gene. The germline V and J ends were trimmed by 0 bases and 2 bases, with 11 bases remaining between them. Looked up from germline, CDR1 is SGHRS and CDR2 is YFSETQ. The CDR3 runs 15 residues. The CDR3 loop reads CASSLEWPVQETQYF. The CDR3, as DNA: TGCGCCAGCAGCTTGGAGTGGCCCGTACAAGAGACCCAGTACTTC.

This clonotype was recorded a few times. This chain joins TRBV27 and TRBJ1-2; 7 bases align to TRBD1. Trimming at V came to 2 bases and at J to 4 bases, leaving 7 bases not matched to a gene. Germline V gene data show CDR1 as MNHEY and CDR2 as SMNVEV (reference sequence). This CDR3 has 15 amino acids. The CDR3 loop is CASSLRQGSFYGYTF. CDR3 DNA sequence: TGTGCCAGCAGTTTAAGACAGGGTAGTTTCTATGGCTACACCTTC.

A few counts support this clonotype. The chain joins TRBV28 to TRBJ1-5; D might be TRBD1 (5 bases). V lost 2 bases and J lost 7, with 9 bases in between. The CDR3 covers 13 residues. The V gene's germline CDR1 is MDHEN and CDR2 SYDVKM. The CDR3 DNA is TGTGCCAGCAGTTTAGGGGCGGGGCAGCCCCAGCATTTT. Amino acids: CASSLGAGQPQHF.

The CDR3 protein is CASSQTGEGNEQFF. In DNA form, the CDR3 reads TGTGCCAGCAGCCAGACAGGGGAGGGAAATGAGCAGTTCTTC. J is TRBJ2-1 and V is TRBV6-4; a weak D match, TRBD1 (8 bases). Deletions cut 6 bases from V and 7 bases from J, with 16 bases between. This CDR3 contains 14 residues. Germline CDR1 and CDR2: MRHNA and SNTAGT.

This clonotype turned up a few times. The CDR3: CASRGSLTETQYF. The CDR3 coding sequence is TGTGCCAGCAGGGGATCACTCACAGAGACCCAGTACTTC. V is TRBV7-8 and J is TRBJ2-5; D call uncertain. V was trimmed by 6 bases and J by 4 bases, leaving 12 bases between them. Germline V gene lookup returns CDR1 SGHVS and CDR2 FQNEAQ. The CDR3 runs to 13 residues. Together with reference TRBV7-8 and TRBJ2-5, the CDR3 gives the full variable domain: GAGVSQSPRYKVAKRGQDVALRCDPISGHVSLFWYQQALGQGPEFLTYFQNEAQLDKSGLPSDRFFAERPEGSVSTLKIQRTQQEDSAVYLCASRGSLTETQYFGPGTRLLVL.

This clonotype has a count of ten or more. The V and J genes are TRBV5-6 and TRBJ2-1; TRBD2 matches at 7 bases. This CDR3 comprises 15 residues. The V segment lost 6 bases and the J segment 1 base; nucleotides outside the gene matches: 7. The germline V gene has CDR1 SGHDT and CDR2 YYEEEE. Written as DNA, the CDR3 is TGTGCCAGCACCACCTGGGGGGGATCCTACAATGAGCAGTTCTTC. Translated, it gives CASTTWGGSYNEQFF.

This clonotype was picked up a small number of times. V usage is TRBV12-3 or TRBV12-4 and J usage is TRBJ2-2; D gene uncertain. The CDR3 is made up of 11 amino acids. V was shortened by 7 bases and J by 4 bases, with 4 bases between the two germline ends. The CDR3 region is CASTTTGELFF. For the CDR3, the DNA is TGTGCCAGCACTACCACCGGGGAGCTGTTTTTT.